The sequence of this T cell receptor beta chain was determined in a study of blood T cell repertoires in COVID-19. About the study: PBMCs, B-cell-depleted T cells, or T cells provided the cDNA or gDNA that made up the material.

The table came from immunoSEQ multiplex PCR; TCRdb's copy has only in-frame clones and leaves some out. The sample yields some 29,000 clones, around four fifths seen once. This CDR3 contains 15 residues. Trimming at V came to 4 bases and at J to 4 bases, leaving 5 bases not matched to a gene. CDR1 and CDR2 (germline): SGHNT, YYREEE (reference sequence). The chain uses TRBV5-4 and TRBJ2-3; TRBD2 matches at 11 bases. The origin of this receptor is a man between 65 and 80 years old with acute or convalescent COVID-19. Sequencing input: peripheral blood. CDR3 region: CASSAPGLAADTQYF. The CDR3 nucleotides are TGTGCCAGCAGCGCCCCGGGACTAGCGGCAGATACGCAGTATTTT. The full variable domain, with the rest looked up from reference TRBV5-4 and TRBJ2-3, is ETGVTQSPTHLIKTRGQQVTLRCSSQSGHNTVSWYQQALGQGPQFIFQYYREEENGRGNFPPRFSGLQFPNYSSELNVNALELDDSALYLCASSAPGLAADTQYFGPGTRLTVL.